This T cell receptor beta chain was profiled in a study of shared clonotypes between healthy human individuals. Study background: Three CD4 naive, three CD4 memory, two CD8 naive and one CD8 memory plate were used per donor.

The CDR3 sequence is 15 residues long. The germline V gene encodes CDR1 WNHNN and CDR2 SYGVQD (reference sequence). Losses at the gene ends were 3 bases for V and 8 bases for J; bases not matched to a gene: 8. Cells designated naive CD8 were CD45RO-negative and were positively selected for CCR7, with terminally differentiated effector memory CD45RA+ cells excluded. Whole-study results and caveats: The sampled material consisted only of blood, and tissue repertoires are likely to differ. Inspection by rarefaction showed sorted-subset sequencing to be incomplete despite large depth.

Points on this clone: Its specificity is not known.

Investigators spread the genomic DNA of each subset evenly over several immunoSEQ plates. TCRdb's table, derived via immunoSEQ multiplex PCR, lists solely in-frame clones and lacks some. In the table there are about 1,800,000 clones, about 95% of which are singletons. The receptor comes from a man between 18 and 35 years old in good health. What was sequenced was naive CD8+ T cells sorted from blood. The chain combines TRBV10-1 with TRBJ2-1; 9 positions match TRBD2. CDR3 nucleotides: TGCGCCAGCAGTGATACGGCGGGAGGGGACCATGAGCAGTTCTTC. Translating it yields CASSDTAGGDHEQFF.